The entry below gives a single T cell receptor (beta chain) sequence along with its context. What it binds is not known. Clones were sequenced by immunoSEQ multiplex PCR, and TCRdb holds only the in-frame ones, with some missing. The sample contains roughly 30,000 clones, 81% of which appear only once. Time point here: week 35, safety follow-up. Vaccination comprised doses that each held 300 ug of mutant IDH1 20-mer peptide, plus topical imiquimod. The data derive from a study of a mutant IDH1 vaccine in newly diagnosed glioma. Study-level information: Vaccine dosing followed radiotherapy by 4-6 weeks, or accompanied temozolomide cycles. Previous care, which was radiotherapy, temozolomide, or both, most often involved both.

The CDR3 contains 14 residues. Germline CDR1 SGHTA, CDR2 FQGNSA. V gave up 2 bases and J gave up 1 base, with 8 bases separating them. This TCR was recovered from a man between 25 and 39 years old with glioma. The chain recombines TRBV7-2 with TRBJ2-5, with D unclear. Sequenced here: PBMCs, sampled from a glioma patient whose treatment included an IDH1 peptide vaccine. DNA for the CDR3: TGTGCCAGCAGCTTACCGCAGTTCCAAGAGACCCAGTACTTC. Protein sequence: CASSLPQFQETQYF.